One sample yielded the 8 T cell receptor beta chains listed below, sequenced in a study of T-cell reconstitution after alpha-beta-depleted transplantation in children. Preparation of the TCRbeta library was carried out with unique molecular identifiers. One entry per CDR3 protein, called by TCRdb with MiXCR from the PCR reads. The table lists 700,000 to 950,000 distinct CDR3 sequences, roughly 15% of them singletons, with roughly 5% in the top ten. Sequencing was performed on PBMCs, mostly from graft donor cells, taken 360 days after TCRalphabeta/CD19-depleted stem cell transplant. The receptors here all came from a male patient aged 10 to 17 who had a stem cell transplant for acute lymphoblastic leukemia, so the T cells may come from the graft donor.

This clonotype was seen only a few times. The CDR3 bases are TGTGCCAGCAGCTTACGGCGCGGACTAGCGGTCCGCGGAGATACGCAGTATTTT. It yields the protein CASSLRRGLAVRGDTQYF. The chain employs TRBV11-2 and TRBJ2-3, with 10 bases fitting TRBD2. After removal of 2 bases from V and 5 bases from J, the junction contained 13 bases not matched to a gene. CDR3 length: 18 residues. The germline V gene has CDR1 SGHAT and CDR2 FQNNGV.

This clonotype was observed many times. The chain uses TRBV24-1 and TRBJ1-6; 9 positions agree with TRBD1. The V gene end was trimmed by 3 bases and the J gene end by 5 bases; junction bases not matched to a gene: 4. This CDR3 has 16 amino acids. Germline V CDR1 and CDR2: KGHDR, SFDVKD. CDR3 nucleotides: TGTGCCACCAGTGATGGACAGGGGTTTGATAATTCACCCCTCCACTTT. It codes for CATSDGQGFDNSPLHF.

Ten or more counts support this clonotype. CDR3 nucleotides: TGTGCCAGCAGCCGCGGGACAGCCTACAATGAGCAGTTCTTC. This translates into CASSRGTAYNEQFF. The rearrangement links TRBV27 to TRBJ2-1; D is possibly TRBD1 (7 bases). The V end was cut by 6 bases, the J end by 2 bases, with 11 bases between. Germline lookup yields CDR1 MNHEY and CDR2 SMNVEV (reference sequence). The CDR3 is made up of 14 amino acids.

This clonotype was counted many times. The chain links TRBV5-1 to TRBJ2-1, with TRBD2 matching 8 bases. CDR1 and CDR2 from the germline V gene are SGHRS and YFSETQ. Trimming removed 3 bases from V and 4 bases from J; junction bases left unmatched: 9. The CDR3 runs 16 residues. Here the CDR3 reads CASSWGGPSGYNEQFF. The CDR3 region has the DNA TGCGCCAGCAGCTGGGGGGGGCCTAGCGGGTACAATGAGCAGTTCTTC. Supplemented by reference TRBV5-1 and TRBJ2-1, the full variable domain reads KAGVTQTPRYLIKTRGQQVTLSCSPISGHRSVSWYQQTPGQGLQFLFEYFSETQRNKGNFPGRFSGRQFSNSRSEMNVSTLELGDSALYLCASSWGGPSGYNEQFFGPGTRLTVL.

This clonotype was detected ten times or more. The CDR3 DNA reads TGTGCCAGCAGCTTACCTTTACTAGAGATCGAGACCCAGTACTTC. This translates into CASSLPLLEIETQYF. The chain links TRBV7-4 to TRBJ2-5, with D maybe TRBD2 (5 bases). The CDR3 spans 15 residues. Germline V gene sequence: CDR1 SGHVT, CDR2 SQSDAQ. V lost 2 bases to trimming and J lost 5 bases, with 15 bases between them.

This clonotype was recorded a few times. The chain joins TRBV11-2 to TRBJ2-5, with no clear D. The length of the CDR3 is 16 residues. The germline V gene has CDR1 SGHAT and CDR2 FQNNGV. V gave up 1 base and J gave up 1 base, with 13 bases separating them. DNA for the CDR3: TGTGCCAGCAGCTTAGTGGGCAGTGGAATCCAAGAGACCCAGTACTTC. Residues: CASSLVGSGIQETQYF.

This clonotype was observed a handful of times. CDR3 loop: CASSLGLAGEQDTQYF. Here the CDR3 DNA reads TGTGCCAGTAGTCTAGGACTAGCGGGAGAACAAGATACGCAGTATTTT. This chain uses TRBV19 with TRBJ2-3; 13 nucleotides line up with TRBD2. CDR1 is LNHDA and CDR2 is SQIVND in the germline V gene (reference sequence). This CDR3 comprises 16 residues. Germline trimming cut 5 bases from V and 5 bases from J; bases unmatched to any gene: 7.

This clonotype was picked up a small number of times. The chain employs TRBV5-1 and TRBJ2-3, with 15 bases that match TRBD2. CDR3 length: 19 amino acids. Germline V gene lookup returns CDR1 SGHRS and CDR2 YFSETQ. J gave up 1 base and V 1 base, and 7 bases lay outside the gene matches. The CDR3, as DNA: TGCGCCAGCAGCTTGACTCCCGGGACTAGCGGGAGGCGCACAGATACGCAGTATTTT. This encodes CASSLTPGTSGRRTDTQYF.